A selection of T cell receptor beta chains follows, all from one sample in a study of cytomegalovirus exposure and HLA in healthy donors. TCRdb's copy holds only in-frame clones and misses some; the assay was immunoSEQ multiplex PCR. The data show roughly 120,000 clones, approximately 78% seen once. The sequenced material came from PBMCs. Source of these receptors: a woman in her thirties or forties in good health and CMV-seropositive. CDR3s include the opening cysteine and the closing phenylalanine or tryptophan. The D gene is left open where the match is weak. Size is stated for part of the rows, as once, few or many counts, or as a class when the clone is expanded.

V	length	D	J	size	CDR3	DNA
TRBV2	13	TRBD2	TRBJ2-5	.	CASRGDYGETQYF	TGTGCCAGCAGGGGGGACTACGGAGAGACCCAGTACTTC
TRBV2	18	TRBD2	TRBJ2-3	.	CASRVGASGGAGLDTQYF	TGTGCCAGCAGGGTCGGAGCTAGCGGGGGGGCGGGTCTAGATACGCAGTATTTT
TRBV5-4	16	.	TRBJ1-4	.	CASSLWGAGTNEKLFF	TGTGCCAGCAGCTTGTGGGGCGCCGGGACTAATGAAAAACTGTTTTTT
TRBV7-9	14	TRBD1	TRBJ1-2	.	CASSLSDRFKGYTF	TGTGCCAGCAGCCTCTCGGACAGGTTTAAGGGCTACACCTTC
TRBV19	13	TRBD1	TRBJ1-2	.	CASSINRGQGYTF	TGTGCCAGTAGTATAAACAGGGGGCAAGGCTACACCTTC
TRBV19	14	TRBD1	TRBJ2-7	once	CASSGQGAASRQYF	TGTGCCAGTAGCGGACAGGGGGCCGCGAGTAGGCAGTACTTC
TRBV7-3	13	.	TRBJ1-2	.	CASSPSSGYGYTF	TGTGCCAGCAGTCCCAGTTCGGGCTATGGCTACACCTTC
TRBV7-2	14	.	TRBJ2-1	few	CASSLQGWDNEQFF	TGTGCCAGCAGTTTACAGGGTTGGGACAATGAGCAGTTCTTC
TRBV4-3	16	.	TRBJ2-7	.	CASSQVYSGVPYEQYF	TGCGCCAGCAGCCAAGTATACTCGGGAGTACCCTACGAGCAGTACTTC
TRBV6-5	13	.	TRBJ1-1	.	CASSRGVDAEAFF	TGTGCCAGCAGCAGGGGAGTAGATGCTGAAGCTTTCTTT
TRBV5-8	15	.	TRBJ1-1	.	CASSLGPQAYTEAFF	TGTGCCAGCAGCTTGGGGCCCCAGGCATACACTGAAGCTTTCTTT